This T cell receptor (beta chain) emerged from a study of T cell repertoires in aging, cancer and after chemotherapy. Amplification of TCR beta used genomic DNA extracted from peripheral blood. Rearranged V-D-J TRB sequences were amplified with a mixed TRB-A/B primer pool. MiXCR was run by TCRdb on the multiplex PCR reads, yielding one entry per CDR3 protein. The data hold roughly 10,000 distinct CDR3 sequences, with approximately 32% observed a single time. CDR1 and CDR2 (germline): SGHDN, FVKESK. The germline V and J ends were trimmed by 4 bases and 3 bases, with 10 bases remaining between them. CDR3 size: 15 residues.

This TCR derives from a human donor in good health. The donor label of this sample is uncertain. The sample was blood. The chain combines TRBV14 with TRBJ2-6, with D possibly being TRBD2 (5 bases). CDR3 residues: CASSPDGVGANVLTF. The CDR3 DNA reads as TGTGCCAGCAGCCCGGACGGGGTTGGGGCCAACGTCCTGACTTTC.